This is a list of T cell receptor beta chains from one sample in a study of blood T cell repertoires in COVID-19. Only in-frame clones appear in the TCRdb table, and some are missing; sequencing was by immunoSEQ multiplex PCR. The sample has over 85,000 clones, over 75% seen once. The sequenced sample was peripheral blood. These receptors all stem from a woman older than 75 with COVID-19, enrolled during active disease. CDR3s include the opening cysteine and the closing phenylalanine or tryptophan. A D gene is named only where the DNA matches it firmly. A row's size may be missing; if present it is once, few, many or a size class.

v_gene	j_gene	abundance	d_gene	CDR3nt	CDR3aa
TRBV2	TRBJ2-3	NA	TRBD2	TGTGCCAGCAGACGGGGGGGCGACCAGGATACGCAGTATTTT	CASRRGGDQDTQYF
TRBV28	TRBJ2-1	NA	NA	TGTGCCAGCAGTTTATATGTTCCGTACAATGAGCAGTTCTTC	CASSLYVPYNEQFF
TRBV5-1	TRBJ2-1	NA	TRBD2	TGCGCCAGCAGCTTGGCTAAGCGGGAGGCCCCTCTAAGGAATGAGCAGTTCTTC	CASSLAKREAPLRNEQFF
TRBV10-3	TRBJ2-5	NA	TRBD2	TGTGCCATCAGTGAGTCCCTAGCGGGCCCACAAGAGACCCAGTACTTC	CAISESLAGPQETQYF
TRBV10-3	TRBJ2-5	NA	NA	TGTGCCATCAGTGACCTGCTACACCAAGAGACCCAGTACTTC	CAISDLLHQETQYF
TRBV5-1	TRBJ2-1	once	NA	TGCGCCAGCAATCTCACCCCAGGGTCATCCTACAATGAGCAGTTCTTC	CASNLTPGSSYNEQFF
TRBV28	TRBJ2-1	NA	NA	TGTGCCAGCAGACGGTGGACTGTAACCTACAATGAGCAGTTCTTC	CASRRWTVTYNEQFF
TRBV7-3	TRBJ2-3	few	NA	TGTGCCAGCAGCTTAACGAGAACAGTGGGAGATACGCAGTATTTT	CASSLTRTVGDTQYF
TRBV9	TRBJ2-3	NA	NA	TGTGCCAGCAGCTCAAGACACAGTGGCACAGATACGCAGTATTTT	CASSSRHSGTDTQYF
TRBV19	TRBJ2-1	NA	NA	TGTGCCAGTAGTCTGGGGCTAGCGCCTTACAATGAGCAGTTCTTC	CASSLGLAPYNEQFF
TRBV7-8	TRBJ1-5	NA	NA	TGTGCCAGCAGCGCCGGCAGGGGACGTTATGATCAGCCCCAGCATTTT	CASSAGRGRYDQPQHF
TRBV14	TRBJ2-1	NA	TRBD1	TGTGCCAGCAGCGCCCGACAGGGGGTGATTTTCAATGAGCAGTTCTTC	CASSARQGVIFNEQFF
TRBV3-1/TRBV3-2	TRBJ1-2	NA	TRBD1	TGTGCCAGCAGCCTGAGGGACAGGGGGCAAGGCTACACCTTC	CASSLRDRGQGYTF
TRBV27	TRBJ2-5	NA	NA	TGTGCCAGCAGTTCTAACCAAGAGACCCAGTACTTC	CASSSNQETQYF
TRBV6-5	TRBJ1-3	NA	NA	TGTGCCAGCAGTTACTCGAAGGAGGGTATGAGGGACACCATATATTTT	CASSYSKEGMRDTIYF
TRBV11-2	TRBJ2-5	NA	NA	TGTGCCAGCAGCACCCAAAGGTGGGGTACAGGGGAGACCCAGTACTTC	CASSTQRWGTGETQYF
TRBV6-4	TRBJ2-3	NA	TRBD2	TGTGCCAGCAGCTTTAGCGGGAGTTCAGATACGCAGTATTTT	CASSFSGSSDTQYF
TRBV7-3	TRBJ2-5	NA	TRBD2	TGTGCCAGCAGCACCCTGGCGGGGGGGCAAGAGACCCAGTACTTC	CASSTLAGGQETQYF
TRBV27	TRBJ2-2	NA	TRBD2	TGTGCCACCGCGGGGAGCGGGAGGGCCACCGGGGAGCTGTTTTTT	CATAGSGRATGELFF
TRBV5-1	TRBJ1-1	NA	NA	TGCGCCAGCAGCTTTAATGCCGTAGACACTGAAGCTTTCTTT	CASSFNAVDTEAFF
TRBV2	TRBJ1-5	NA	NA	TGTGCCAGCGCGCCGGGATATAGCAATCAGCCCCAGCATTTT	CASAPGYSNQPQHF
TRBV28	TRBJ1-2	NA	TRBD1	TGTGCCAGCAGTTCTCCTTGGGGACAGGGGCTATATGGCTACACCTTC	CASSSPWGQGLYGYTF
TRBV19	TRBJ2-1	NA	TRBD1	TGTGCCAGTAGGCGGATGGACAGGGGACTTTACAATGAGCAGTTCTTC	CASRRMDRGLYNEQFF
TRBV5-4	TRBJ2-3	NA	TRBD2	TGTGCCGTTCTAGCGGGGGGAGGGGTGAGCACAGATACGCAGTATTTT	CAVLAGGGVSTDTQYF
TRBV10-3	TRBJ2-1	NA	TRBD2	TGTGCCATCATGAGGACTAGCGGGGGGCCGAGCTCCTACAATGAGCAGTTCTTC	CAIMRTSGGPSSYNEQFF
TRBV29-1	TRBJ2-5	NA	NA	TGCAGCGTTGACCTAGAGGCTGCGGAAGGAGAGACCCAGTACTTC	CSVDLEAAEGETQYF
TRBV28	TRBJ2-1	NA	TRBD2	TGTGCCAGCAGTCCCCTCCTAGCGGGAGGGCGCCATGAGCAGTTCTTC	CASSPLLAGGRHEQFF
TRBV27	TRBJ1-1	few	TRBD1	TGTGCCAGCAGTTCTGACAGGGCGAACACTGAAGCTTTCTTT	CASSSDRANTEAFF
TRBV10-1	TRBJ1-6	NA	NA	TGCGCCAGCAGTGATCCTCAGGGGAATTCACCCCTCCACTTT	CASSDPQGNSPLHF
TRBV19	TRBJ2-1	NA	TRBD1	TGTGCCAGCAGGGACAGGGAACTAGCCGAGAATGAGCAGTTCTTC	CASRDRELAENEQFF
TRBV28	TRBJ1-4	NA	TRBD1	TGTGCCAGCAGCCAGACAGGGGCCGGCAACGAAAAACTGTTTTTT	CASSQTGAGNEKLFF
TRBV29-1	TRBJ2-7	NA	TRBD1	TGCAGCGTTAGGGACAGGGGAACAACCTACGAGCAGTACTTC	CSVRDRGTTYEQYF
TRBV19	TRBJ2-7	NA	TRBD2	TGTGCCAGTAGCGGAGCGGGGGATTCCTACGAGCAGTACTTC	CASSGAGDSYEQYF
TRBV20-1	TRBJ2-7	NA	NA	TGCAGTGCTTTCCGAGACGAGCAGTACTTC	CSAFRDEQYF
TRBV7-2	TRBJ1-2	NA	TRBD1	TGTGCCAGCAGCTTAGGAGGACAGGCCAGAGACTATGGCTACACCTTC	CASSLGGQARDYGYTF
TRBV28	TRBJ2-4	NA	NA	TGTGCCAGCAGTGTTGGGGGGGGCGCAGGGAGGAACATTCAGTACTTC	CASSVGGGAGRNIQYF
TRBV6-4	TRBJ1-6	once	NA	TGTGCCAGCAGTGCAGGGGTTACAAATTCACCCCTCCACTTT	CASSAGVTNSPLHF
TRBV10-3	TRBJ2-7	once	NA	TGTGCCATCAGTGGGACATCTTGGGCCTACGAGCAGTACTTC	CAISGTSWAYEQYF
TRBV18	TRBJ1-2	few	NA	TGTGCCAGCTCACTGGGGGCAGGCTATGGCTACACCTTC	CASSLGAGYGYTF
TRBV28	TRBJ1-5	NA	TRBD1	TGTGCCAGCAGCACCGCCGGGACAGGGAGCAATCAGCCCCAGCATTTT	CASSTAGTGSNQPQHF
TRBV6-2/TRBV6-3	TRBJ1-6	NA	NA	TGTGCCAGCAGTTACCAAGGGAGCTCCTATAATTCACCCCTCCACTTT	CASSYQGSSYNSPLHF
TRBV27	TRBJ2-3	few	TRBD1	TGTGCCAGCAGTAGACAGGGGACAGATACGCAGTATTTT	CASSRQGTDTQYF
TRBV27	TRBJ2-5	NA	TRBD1	TGTGCCAGCAGTTTGAAGCCGACAGGGTTAGAGACCCAGTACTTC	CASSLKPTGLETQYF
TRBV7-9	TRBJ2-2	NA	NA	TGTGCCAGCAGCGCTACAGCTATAAGGACCGGGGAGCTGTTTTTT	CASSATAIRTGELFF
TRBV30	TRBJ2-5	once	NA	TGTGCCTGGAGTGTACGAAACTGGAGGCGGGAGACCCAGTACTTC	CAWSVRNWRRETQYF
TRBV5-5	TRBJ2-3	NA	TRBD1	TGTGCCAGCAGCTTCCTCGGGACAGGGGCAGATACGCAGTATTTT	CASSFLGTGADTQYF
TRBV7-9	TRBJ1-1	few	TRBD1	TGTGCCAGCAGCTTTCACTTGCTGACAGGGGACATCATGAACACTGAAGCTTTCTTT	CASSFHLLTGDIMNTEAFF
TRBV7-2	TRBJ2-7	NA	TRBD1	TGTGCCAGCAGCCTCGGGACAGGTTTTGACGAGCAGTACTTC	CASSLGTGFDEQYF
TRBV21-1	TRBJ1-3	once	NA	TGTGCCAGCAGCAATCCTCCCTCGACAGGGCCTGGAAACACCATATATTTT	CASSNPPSTGPGNTIYF
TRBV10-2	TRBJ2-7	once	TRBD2	TGCGCCAGCAGTGACTTAGCGGGGGGCTCCTACGAGCAGTACTTC	CASSDLAGGSYEQYF
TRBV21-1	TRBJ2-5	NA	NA	TGTGCCAGCAGCAACCGGGACACAGTGAGTGCCCAGTACTTC	CASSNRDTVSAQYF
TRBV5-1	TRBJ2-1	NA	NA	TGCGCCAGTGAACCCGGGAGCTCCTACAATGAGCAGTTCTTC	CASEPGSSYNEQFF
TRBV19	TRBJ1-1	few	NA	TGTGCCAGTAGTATAGGTCCTGGCAGGGGGAACACTGAAGCTTTCTTT	CASSIGPGRGNTEAFF
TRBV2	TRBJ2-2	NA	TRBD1	TGTGCCAGCGCCCCCATAGACAGGGGCGGGGAGCTGTTTTTT	CASAPIDRGGELFF
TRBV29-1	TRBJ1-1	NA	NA	TGCAGCGTACAGGGTACTGAAGCTTTCTTT	CSVQGTEAFF
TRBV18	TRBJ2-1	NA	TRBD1	TGTGCCAGCTCCCCGCCCGGACAGGGGCCCTCCTTCTCCTACAATGAGCAGTTCTTC	CASSPPGQGPSFSYNEQFF
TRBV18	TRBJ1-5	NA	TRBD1	TGTGCCAGCTCACCATTGGGACAGGGAGGCCAGCCCCAGCATTTT	CASSPLGQGGQPQHF
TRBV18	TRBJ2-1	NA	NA	TGTGCCAGCTCACCACTAGGGGGTGGGTACAATGAGCAGTTCTTC	CASSPLGGGYNEQFF
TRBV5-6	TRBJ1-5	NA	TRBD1	TGTGCCAGCAGCTCATACCGGGACAGGGGATATCAGCCCCAGCATTTT	CASSSYRDRGYQPQHF